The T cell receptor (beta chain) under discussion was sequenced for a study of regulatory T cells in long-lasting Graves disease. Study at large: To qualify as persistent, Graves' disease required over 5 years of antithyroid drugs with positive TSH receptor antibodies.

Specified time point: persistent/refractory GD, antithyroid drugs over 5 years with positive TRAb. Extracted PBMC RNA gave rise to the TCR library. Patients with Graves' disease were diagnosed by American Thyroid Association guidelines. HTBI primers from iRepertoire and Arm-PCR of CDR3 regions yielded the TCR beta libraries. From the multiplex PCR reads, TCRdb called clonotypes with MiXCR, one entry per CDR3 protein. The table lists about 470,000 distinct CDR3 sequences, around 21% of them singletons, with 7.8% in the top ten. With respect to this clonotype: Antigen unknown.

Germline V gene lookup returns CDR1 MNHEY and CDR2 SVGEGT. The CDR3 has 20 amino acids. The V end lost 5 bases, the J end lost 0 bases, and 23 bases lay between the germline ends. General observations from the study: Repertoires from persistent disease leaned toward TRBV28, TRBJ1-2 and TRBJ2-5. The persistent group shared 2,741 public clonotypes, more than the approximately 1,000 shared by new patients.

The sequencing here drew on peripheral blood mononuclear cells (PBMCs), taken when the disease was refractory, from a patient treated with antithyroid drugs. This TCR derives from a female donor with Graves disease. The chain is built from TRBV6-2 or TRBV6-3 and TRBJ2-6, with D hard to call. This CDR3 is CASSEQLFSPANSGANVLTF. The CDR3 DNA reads TGTGCCAGCAGTGAACAGCTCTTCAGCCCTGCTAACTCTGGGGCCAACGTCCTGACTTTC.